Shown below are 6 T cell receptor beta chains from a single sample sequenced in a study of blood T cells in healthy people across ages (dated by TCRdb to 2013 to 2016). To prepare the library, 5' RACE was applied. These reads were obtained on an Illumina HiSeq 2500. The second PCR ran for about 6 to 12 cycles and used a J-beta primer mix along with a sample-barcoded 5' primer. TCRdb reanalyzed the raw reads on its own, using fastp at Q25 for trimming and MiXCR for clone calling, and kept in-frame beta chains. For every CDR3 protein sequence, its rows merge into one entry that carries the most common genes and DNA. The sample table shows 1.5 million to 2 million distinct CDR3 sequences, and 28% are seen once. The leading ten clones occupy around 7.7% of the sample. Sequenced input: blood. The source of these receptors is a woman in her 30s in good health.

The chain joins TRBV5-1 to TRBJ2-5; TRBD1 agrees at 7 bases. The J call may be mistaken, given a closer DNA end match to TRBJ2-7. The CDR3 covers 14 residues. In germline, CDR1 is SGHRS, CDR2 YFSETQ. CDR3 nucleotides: TGCGCCACCCGACGACAGGGAAATAGGTACGAGCAGTACTTC. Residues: CATRRQGNRYEQYF.

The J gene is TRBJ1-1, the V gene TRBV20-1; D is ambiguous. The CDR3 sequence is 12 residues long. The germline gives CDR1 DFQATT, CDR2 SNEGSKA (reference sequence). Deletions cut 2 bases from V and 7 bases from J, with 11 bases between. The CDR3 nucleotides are TGCAGTGCTAGACGCGGGCCCGTTGAAGCTTTCTTT. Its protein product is CSARRGPVEAFF.

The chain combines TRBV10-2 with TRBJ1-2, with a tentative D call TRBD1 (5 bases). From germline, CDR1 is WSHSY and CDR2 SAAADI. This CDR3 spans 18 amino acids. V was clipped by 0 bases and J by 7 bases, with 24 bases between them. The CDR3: CASSESILEGTPGGGYTF. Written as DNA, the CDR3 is TGCGCCAGCAGTGAGTCGATTTTGGAGGGGACCCCAGGAGGTGGCTACACCTTC.

CDR3 residues: CASSLATWGYGYTF. DNA for the CDR3: TGTGCCAGCAGCTTAGCCACTTGGGGGTATGGCTACACCTTC. The genes are TRBV7-2 and TRBJ1-2; possibly TRBD1 for D (5 bases). Trimming removed 0 bases from V and 5 bases from J, with 10 bases in between. This CDR3 is 14 amino acids long. CDR1 and CDR2 from the germline V gene are SGHTA and FQGNSA.

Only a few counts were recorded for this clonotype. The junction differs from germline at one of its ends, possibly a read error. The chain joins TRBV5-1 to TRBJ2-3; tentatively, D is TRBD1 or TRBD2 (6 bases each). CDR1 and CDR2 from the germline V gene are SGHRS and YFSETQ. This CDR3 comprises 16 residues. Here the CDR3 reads CASSLQGPTSTDTQYF. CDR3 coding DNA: TGCGCCAGCAGCTTACAGGGTCCTACTAGCACGGATACGCAGTATTTT.

The CDR3 DNA follows: TGTGCCAGCCGGCGGGGGGTAGCGGGAGGCAATGAGCAGTTCTTC. Translating it yields CASRRGVAGGNEQFF. This chain joins TRBV7-9 and TRBJ2-1; TRBD2 matches at 10 bases. J was trimmed by 6 bases and V by 8 bases; bases with no gene match: 10. This CDR3 has 15 residues. The germline V gene has CDR1 SEHNR and CDR2 FQNEAQ (reference sequence).